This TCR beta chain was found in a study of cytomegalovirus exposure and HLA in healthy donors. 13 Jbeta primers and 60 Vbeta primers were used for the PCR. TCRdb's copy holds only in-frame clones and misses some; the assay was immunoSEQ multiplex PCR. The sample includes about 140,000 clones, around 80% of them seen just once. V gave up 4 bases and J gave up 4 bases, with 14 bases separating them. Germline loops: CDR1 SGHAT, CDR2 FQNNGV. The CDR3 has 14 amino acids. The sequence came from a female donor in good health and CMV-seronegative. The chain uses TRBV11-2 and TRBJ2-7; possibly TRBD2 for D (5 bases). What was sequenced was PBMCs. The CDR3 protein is CASSSASLMYEQYF. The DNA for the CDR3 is TGTGCCAGCAGCTCCGCTAGCCTGATGTACGAGCAGTACTTC.